This TCR beta chain was observed in a study of human T cells and chemical hapten exposure (dated by TCRdb to the early 2020s). Broadly, across the study: For sensitization, 2% DPC in acetone was applied to an approximately 2 cm by approximately 2 cm area of upper inner arm skin. Weekly therapeutic DPC doses were additionally applied to the scalp of patients throughout the roughly 25-week study period. Patch testing was done on the upper back using Finn chambers containing 0.01% DPC, and results were scored after 6 days according to International Contact Dermatitis Research Group standards. The patient cohort, mostly female, included alopecia areata with under or over 50% scalp involvement, alopecia totalis and alopecia universalis. Libraries were combined into a pool for sequencing, and differences in TCR yield between samples came mainly from small differences in library volumes within the pool. The study tracked peripheral blood TCR repertoire changes in vivo during primary and secondary sensitization to the hapten diphenylcyclopropenone (DPC) in alopecia patients. Blood samples were taken from patients before sensitization (week 0) and then at 2, 6 and about 24 weeks after DPC sensitization. For TCR sequencing, blood came from 25 to 35 alopecia patients at anywhere from one to four time points (pre-sensitization, 2, 6 and 24 weeks). From each blood RNA sample, both TCR alpha and TCR beta chains were sequenced.

This clonotype was found a few times. The clone's antigen remains unknown. Base quality data are lacking; no much larger clone is found one base away. Reading the germline V gene (reference sequence) gives CDR1 DFQATT and CDR2 SNEGSKA. Reading from cysteine to phenylalanine, the CDR3 counts 14 amino acids. The only DNA kept is the CDR3, 42 bases in frame from the first base. Here V drops 5 bases and J drops 6 bases, and the junction holds 8 bases not matched to any gene. Reading the label with the study, this specimen's time point is: pre-sensitization, week 0. According to the study, the label for this sample's treatment or condition signals: therapeutic diphenylcyclopropenone sensitization with weekly scalp DPC. Total RNA was isolated from unfractionated whole blood collected in Tempus Blood RNA tubes. At each patch-test visit, blood was drawn before the patch test was applied. To be eligible, patients had to be aged 18 to 70, diagnosed with alopecia and judged suitable for DPC therapy, while pregnant patients were excluded.

General conclusions and limits of the study: Patch test score correlated positively with the number of PT1 expanded TCRs, reaching significance at thresholds 8, 16 and 32 but not at 4. Because every patient had alopecia, a presumed autoimmune disease, the patients' immune response might differ from that of healthy individuals. After repeated subsampling, changes were observed in the strength of the expansion versus patch-test correlation and in the threshold at which the correlation became significant. The number of TCRs above 1 in 1000 frequency did not change with DPC sensitization; there was no evidence of global repertoire structure alterations. Compared with pre-sensitization or healthy control sets, expanded TCRs formed significantly more large CDR3 similarity clusters, which is consistent with antigen-driven responses.

The receptor library was made with RACE. The instrument was a NextSeq 500. During library preparation, unique molecular identifiers were attached to individual cDNA molecules so that TCRs could be counted in a quantitative, reproducible way. The paper's processing steps were these. Samples had a median of about 90,000 TCRs, with a range from 23,224 to 690,600. V, J and CDR3 annotation of the TCR reads was performed with the Decombinator software suite. For PS versus PT1 abundance plots, all samples were subsampled to the same number of TCRs (28,000). TCRs were defined as expanded if absent before sensitization and observed at least eight times at the 2-week time point. The public reads were reprocessed in TCRdb via fastp at Q25 and MiXCR, keeping in-frame beta chains. CDR3 protein duplicates are merged, each entry listing the most common genes and DNA. Clone size and V and J calls follow TCRdb, not the original study. The sample table holds over 50,000 distinct CDR3 sequences, of which approximately 10% were seen once. Jointly, the top ten make up roughly 10% of the sample.

Sequencing used whole blood, obtained in connection with sensitization to the hapten diphenylcyclopropenone (DPC). The TCR originated in a woman aged 25 to 39 with alopecia areata. Some clones in this sample may be carry-over from other donors' samples. This receptor chain uses TRBV20-1 and TRBJ2-1; 9 nucleotides in the junction match TRBD2. The DNA sequence is given as TGCAGTGCTCGACTAGCGGTCCGGGGCAATGAGCAGTTCTTC. Its protein is CSARLAVRGNEQFF.